Each of the 2 T cell receptor beta chains below was sequenced from the same sample in a study of T cell changes during pregnancy in multiple sclerosis. The repertoire was sequenced with immunoSEQ multiplex PCR; TCRdb's copy has only in-frame clones and lacks some. The data hold about 46,000 clones, with about 90% observed a single time. The source was CD4+ T cells from peripheral blood mononuclear cells, collected in the second trimester of pregnancy. The source is a female donor in good health, enrolled as a control in a pregnancy study.

The chain is built from TRBV6-5 and TRBJ2-7, with a possible D match to TRBD1 (6 bases). This CDR3 has 14 amino acids. From germline, CDR1 is MNHEY and CDR2 SVGAGI. The V end was cut by 0 bases, the J end by 4 bases, with 10 bases between. The CDR3 spells CASSYSGAKYEQYF. The CDR3 nucleotides are TGTGCCAGCAGTTACTCGGGGGCCAAGTACGAGCAGTACTTC.

The chain links TRBV18 to TRBJ1-1; D ambiguous. Germline CDR1 is KGHSH and CDR2 is LQKENI. CDR3 length: 15 residues. Trimming stripped 2 bases from V and 4 bases from J, with 14 bases between. CDR3 loop: CASSPISIGGTEAFF. CDR3 bases: TGTGCCAGCTCACCAATCTCCATCGGTGGCACTGAAGCTTTCTTT.